This record covers a single T cell receptor (beta chain). Replicate sorted-subset PCRs were loaded with around 220 ng DNA, 25,000 to 30,000 T cell genomes. TCRdb's table, derived via immunoSEQ multiplex PCR, lists solely in-frame clones and lacks some. The data show about 2.2 million clones, under 95% seen once. This specimen belongs to a study of shared clonotypes between healthy human individuals. Study overall: There were three CD4 naive, three CD4 memory, two CD8 naive and one CD8 memory plates per donor.

CD45RO-negative, CCR7-positively selected cells formed the naive CD8 fraction, excluding terminally differentiated effector memory CD45RA+ cells. CDR1 MGHRA and CDR2 YSYEKL come from the germline V gene. The ends were cut back, 4 bases at V and 0 bases at J, with 8 bases in the middle. There are 14 residues in the CDR3. This receptor was obtained from a man aged 18-30 years in good health. Some clones in this sample may be carry-over from other donors' samples. Sequences were obtained from naive CD8+ T cells from PBMCs. The V gene is TRBV4-1, the J gene TRBJ2-3; D remains unclear. As DNA, the CDR3 is TGCGCCAGCAGCCCGGGCCCTAGCACAGATACGCAGTATTTT. It encodes CASSPGPSTDTQYF.